The rows below give T cell receptor beta chains drawn from one sample of a study of blood T cells in healthy people across ages. TCRdb re-analysed the 5' RACE reads in MiXCR, keeping a single row per CDR3 protein. The sample has about 1,400,000 distinct CDR3 sequences, roughly 59% seen once. Input material: blood. Source of these receptors: a man between 18 and 29 years old in good health. Both conserved end residues are part of each CDR3. The D gene is left open where the match is weak. Only some rows state a clone size, as once, few, many or a class for expanded clones.

>TRBJ2-7|.|TRBV2|once
TGTGCCACCCTTTTAAGCTCCTACGAGCAGTACTTC
CATLLSSYEQYF
>TRBJ2-1|.|TRBV7-2|many
TGTGCCAGCAGTCCGGACCCCTACAATGAGCAGTTCTTC
CASSPDPYNEQFF
>TRBJ2-5|.|TRBV4-2|.
TGTGCCAGCAGCCAAGAACCGGGACCCCAGGAGACCCAGTACTTC
CASSQEPGPQETQYF
>TRBJ1-6|.|TRBV12-3/TRBV12-4|once
TGTGCCAGCCAAAGACAGCCTAATTCACCCCTCCACTTT
CASQRQPNSPLHF
>TRBJ1-1|.|TRBV9|.
TGTGCCAGCAGCGGATATGGGAACACTGAAGCTTTCTTT
CASSGYGNTEAFF
>TRBJ2-5|TRBD1|TRBV11-2|.
TGTGCCAGCACTCACGACAGGGGCCGGGTTATGATGGAGACCCAGTACTTC
CASTHDRGRVMMETQYF
>TRBJ2-7|TRBD2|TRBV3-1|.
TGTGCCAGCAGCCCCTTGGGTAGCGGGGGAAGTTACGAGCAGTACTTC
CASSPLGSGGSYEQYF
>TRBJ2-4|.|TRBV4-1|.
TGCGCCAGCAGCCCCCGAGGGGGTGGCAAAAACATTCAGTACTTC
CASSPRGGGKNIQYF
>TRBJ2-4|.|TRBV4-1|.
TGCGCCAGCAGCCAAGAAAGTGTGAGGACGGTTGAAAACATTCAGTACTTC
CASSQESVRTVENIQYF
>TRBJ2-5|.|TRBV7-7|.
TGTGCCAGCAGCTCTCAGGCTTTTAGTATAGAGACCCAGTACTTC
CASSSQAFSIETQYF
>TRBJ2-1|TRBD2|TRBV4-3|few
TGCGCCAGCAGCCAAGACACGGGAGGTACCTACAATGAGCAGTTCTTC
CASSQDTGGTYNEQFF
>TRBJ1-6|TRBD1|TRBV10-3|few
TGTGCCACGGGGCCTCGACAGGGGGAAGGCTCACCCCTCCACTTT
CATGPRQGEGSPLHF
>TRBJ1-4|.|TRBV6-2/TRBV6-3|.
TGTGCCAGCAGTTACCCCAGCGGTATGGCCCGGATTCCAACTAATGAAAAACTGTTTTTT
CASSYPSGMARIPTNEKLFF
>TRBJ1-2|.|TRBV27|.
TGTGCCAGCGGGTCACAGGGTCCAAACTATGGCTACACCTTC
CASGSQGPNYGYTF
>TRBJ2-1|.|TRBV9|.
TGTGCCAGCAGCGTCGACTGGAGCTCCTACAATGAGCAGTTCTTC
CASSVDWSSYNEQFF
>TRBJ2-3|.|TRBV4-1|.
TGCGCCAGCAGCCAGCAGGTTGAGGATACGCAGTATTTT
CASSQQVEDTQYF
>TRBJ2-1|TRBD1|TRBV7-9|.
TGTGCCAGCAGCCGACAAGGACAGGGGATCTCCTACAATGAGCAGTTCTTC
CASSRQGQGISYNEQFF
>TRBJ2-2|.|TRBV4-2|.
TGTGCCAGCAGCCAAGAGCCAGCGGAAAACACCGGGGAGCTGTTTTTT
CASSQEPAENTGELFF
>TRBJ2-5|TRBD2|TRBV7-2|.
TGTGCCAGCAGCTTAGCCAGCGGGAGTAGAAATGAGCAGTACTTC
CASSLASGSRNEQYF
>TRBJ1-1|.|TRBV29-1|few
TGCAGCGTTGGGGGGGCAAACACTGAAGCTTTCTTT
CSVGGANTEAFF
>TRBJ1-1|TRBD1|TRBV4-1|.
TGCGCCAGCAGCCAGATACAGGGGTCTGAAGCTTTCTTT
CASSQIQGSEAFF
>TRBJ2-7|.|TRBV18|.
TGTGCCAGCTCACCACCCTCCGGGAGTGGAACCTACGAGCAGTACTTC
CASSPPSGSGTYEQYF
>TRBJ2-4|.|TRBV6-5|once
TGTGCCAGCAGCTCCCGACAAAGGACTAAAAACATTCAGTACTTC
CASSSRQRTKNIQYF
>TRBJ1-5|.|TRBV25-1|.
TGTGCCAGCAGTGCGTGGGAGGGTTTTCAGCCCCAGCATTTT
CASSAWEGFQPQHF
>TRBJ1-5|.|TRBV5-1|.
TGCGCCAGCAGCTTAGGACTGCCCGATCAGCCCCAGCATTTT
CASSLGLPDQPQHF
>TRBJ2-3|.|TRBV27|.
TGTGCCAGCAGTTCACAAGCGGCAGATACGCAGTATTTT
CASSSQAADTQYF
>TRBJ2-2|.|TRBV9|few
TGTGCCAGCAGCGTAAACCTCCCGATCGGGGAGCTGTTTTTT
CASSVNLPIGELFF
>TRBJ2-7|TRBD1|TRBV10-3|.
TGTGCCATCAGTGAGAACTCAGACAGGGTGGCCTACGAGCAGTACTTC
CAISENSDRVAYEQYF
>TRBJ1-5|.|TRBV6-5|.
TGTGCCAGCAGTTACTCAAGCCCGGGACATAATGGCAATCAGCCCCAGCATTTT
CASSYSSPGHNGNQPQHF
>TRBJ1-2|.|TRBV20-1|.
TGCAGTGCTAGGGACTCAGGGGCCAACTATGGCTACACCTTC
CSARDSGANYGYTF
>TRBJ2-1|.|TRBV7-8|.
TGTGCCAGCAGCTTAGATTCCTGGGGTGCGGATGAGCAGTTCTTC
CASSLDSWGADEQFF
>TRBJ2-5|TRBD1|TRBV27|.
TGTGCCAGCAGTCCCACGGGGACAGGGGCGGAGACCCAGTACTTC
CASSPTGTGAETQYF
>TRBJ2-5|.|TRBV4-1|.
TGCGCCAGCAGCCAAGTATGGCAAGAGACCCAGTACTTC
CASSQVWQETQYF
>TRBJ2-7|.|TRBV10-2|.
TGCGCCAGCAGTGAGTCGGATCCGCGGGGCGAGCAGTACTTC
CASSESDPRGEQYF
>TRBJ2-7|TRBD2|TRBV3-1|many
TGTGCCAGCAGCCAAGATCAAGCGGGAGGAGATAGCTCCTACGAGCAGTACTTC
CASSQDQAGGDSSYEQYF
>TRBJ1-5|.|TRBV19|.
TGTGCCAGTAGACCCTTTGGGGGCAGCAATCAGCCCCAGCATTTT
CASRPFGGSNQPQHF
>TRBJ2-7|TRBD2|TRBV13|.
TGTGCCAGCAGCTTCACTAGCGGGGGGCCCCAGCGATACGAGCAGTACTTC
CASSFTSGGPQRYEQYF
>TRBJ2-1|.|TRBV6-5|.
TGTGCCACAGCTTATAGGGCGAAATACAATGAGCAGTTCTTC
CATAYRAKYNEQFF
>TRBJ2-3|.|TRBV12-3/TRBV12-4|.
TGTGCCAGCAGTACAAGGAGAAGCACAGATACGCAGTATTTT
CASSTRRSTDTQYF
>TRBJ2-3|.|TRBV11-2|few
TGTGCCAGCAGCTTAAACCGACTACCGTACACAGATACGCAGTATTTT
CASSLNRLPYTDTQYF
>TRBJ2-7|TRBD1|TRBV28|.
TGTGCCAGCAGTGAGAGGACAGGAAGCTCCTACGAGCAGTACTTC
CASSERTGSSYEQYF
>TRBJ2-7|.|TRBV10-3|.
TGTGCCATCAGTGTTTTGGACAGTATAGACGAGCAGTACTTC
CAISVLDSIDEQYF
>TRBJ1-2|.|TRBV3-1|.
TGTGCCAGCAGCCAACCCGGGGGTCCCTATGGCTACACCTTC
CASSQPGGPYGYTF
>TRBJ2-1|.|TRBV7-9|.
TGTGCCAGCAGCTTAGCGCTCGGGACCTACAATGAGCAGTTCTTC
CASSLALGTYNEQFF
>TRBJ1-1|.|TRBV20-1|.
TGCAGTGCTAGAGATGCCGGCAGGGTCAACACTGAAGCTTTCTTT
CSARDAGRVNTEAFF
>TRBJ2-4|TRBD1|TRBV20-1|few
TGCAGTGCTAGGCCGGGACAGGGGGCTAAACAAATTCAGTACTTC
CSARPGQGAKQIQYF